The next 27 T cell receptor beta chains were all read from a single sample in a study of cytomegalovirus exposure and HLA in healthy donors. Primers for the PCR totalled 60 Vbeta and 13 Jbeta. Profiling relied on immunoSEQ multiplex PCR, and the TCRdb table lists in-frame clones only, not all of them. Of 150,000 to 200,000 clones in the sample, around 83% are singletons; the top ten hold around 0.91%. The source material was PBMCs. These receptors all stem from a girl under 10 years old in good health and CMV-seropositive.

Of note for this clone: At one of its ends the junction is not consistent with the germline gene, which may arise from a read error. V gene TRBV4-2 combines with J gene TRBJ2-1, with no clear D. CDR1 is LGHNA, CDR2 YNFKEQ, per germline. This CDR3 contains 11 residues. Written as DNA, the CDR3 is TGTGCCAGCAGCGAAGATCTTGAGCAGTTCTTC. Its translation is CASSEDLEQFF.

The rearrangement joins TRBV5-1 to TRBJ1-1; possibly TRBD1 for D (6 bases). Looked up from germline, CDR1 is SGHRS and CDR2 is YFSETQ. The CDR3 spans 16 residues. The germline V and J ends were trimmed by 3 bases and 4 bases, with 19 bases remaining between them. The CDR3 DNA sequence: TGCGCCAGCAGCTACCAGCAGGGGTCCTCGTTCACTGAAGCTTTCTTT. Its translation is CASSYQQGSSFTEAFF.

The gene calls are TRBV29-1 and TRBJ2-7, with 8 bases identical to TRBD2. The CDR3 runs 16 residues. The ends lost 0 bases at V and 2 bases at J; junction bases unmatched: 9. Per the germline V gene, CDR1 is SQVTM and CDR2 is ANQGSEA. The CDR3 region is CSVEDGGGGTPYEQYF. In DNA, the CDR3 is TGCAGCGTTGAAGACGGGGGGGGCGGGACCCCCTACGAGCAGTACTTC.

This chain uses TRBV30 with TRBJ2-7, with 11 nucleotides matching TRBD1. Per the germline V gene, CDR1 is GTSNPN and CDR2 is SVGIG (reference sequence). Trimming removed 1 base from V and 3 bases from J; junction bases left unmatched: 5. The CDR3 runs 15 residues. The CDR3 loop is CAWSDRDRGGYEQYF. Written as DNA, the CDR3 is TGTGCCTGGAGTGACCGGGACAGGGGGGGCTACGAGCAGTACTTC.

V is TRBV19 and J is TRBJ2-7; 10 nucleotides match TRBD2. The junction had 8 bases not matched to a gene; V was cut back by 3 bases and J by 6 bases. The CDR3 covers 15 residues. Germline-derived CDR1 and CDR2 are LNHDA and SQIVND (reference sequence). CDR3 bases: TGTGCCAGTAGTATCCATAGCGGGAGGCCTAGCGAGCAGTACTTC. Amino acid sequence: CASSIHSGRPSEQYF.

The J gene is TRBJ2-1, the V gene TRBV5-4, with D maybe TRBD2 (6 bases). The CDR3 extends over 18 amino acids. Germline loops: CDR1 SGHNT, CDR2 YYREEE (reference sequence). V gave up 2 bases and J gave up 9 bases, with 27 bases separating them. The CDR3 nucleotides read TGTGCCAGCAGCTTCCCCACCGGGGCCCGATCCTCGGGGGTTGAGCAGTTCTTC. It yields the protein CASSFPTGARSSGVEQFF.

This clone was observed once. The rearrangement links TRBV19 to TRBJ1-5; 7 bases align to TRBD1. Germline V CDR1 and CDR2: LNHDA, SQIVND (reference sequence). CDR3 size: 15 residues. Germline trimming cut 2 bases from V and 7 bases from J; bases unmatched to any gene: 8. The CDR3 DNA reads as TGTGCCAGTAGTATAAAGACAGGGAGTAGCCAGCCCCAGCATTTT. Protein sequence: CASSIKTGSSQPQHF.

The V gene is TRBV6-1, the J gene TRBJ2-3; D remains unclear. The CDR3 runs 14 residues. The germline gives CDR1 MNHNS, CDR2 SASEGT. V lost 4 bases, J lost 3 bases, and 11 bases lay in between. CDR3 bases: TGTGCCAGCAGTGCGCTAGTGGATACAGATACGCAGTATTTT. This sequence encodes CASSALVDTDTQYF.

On this clone itself: Other nucleotide sequences from this sample produce the same CDR3. The CDR3 nucleotides are TGTGCCAGCAGAGGACAGTCGAGCTACGAGCAGTACTTC. It specifies CASRGQSSYEQYF. The chain has TRBV6-1 and TRBJ2-7; maybe TRBD1 (6 bases). The germline V gene encodes CDR1 MNHNS and CDR2 SASEGT. This CDR3 has 13 residues. Trimming removed 6 bases at V and 3 bases at J, with 12 bases between.

V is TRBV27 and J is TRBJ1-5; 9 bases are shared with TRBD1. The CDR3 length is 14 residues. CDR1 is MNHEY, CDR2 SMNVEV, per germline (reference sequence). The junction had 6 bases not matched to a gene; V was cut back by 3 bases and J by 9 bases. CDR3: CASSLGQGRGPQHF. CDR3 DNA: TGTGCCAGCAGTTTGGGACAGGGCAGGGGGCCCCAGCATTTT.

This chain links TRBV11-2 with TRBJ1-1; D is perhaps TRBD1 (5 bases). V was trimmed by 3 bases and J by 5 bases, leaving 16 bases between them. Germline V gene lookup returns CDR1 SGHAT and CDR2 FQNNGV. This CDR3 region has 15 residues. The CDR3 coding sequence is TGTGCCAGCAGCTTGACCGGGGGGGTCGGGACTGAAGCTTTCTTT. Amino acids: CASSLTGGVGTEAFF. The whole variable domain, filled in from reference TRBV11-2 and TRBJ1-1, reads EAGVAQSPRYKIIEKRQSVAFWCNPISGHATLYWYQQILGQGPKLLIQFQNNGVVDDSQLPKDRFSAERLKGVDSTLKIQPAKLEDSAVYLCASSLTGGVGTEAFFGQGTRLTVV.

The J gene is TRBJ2-4, the V gene TRBV9; TRBD1 aligns across 8 bases. Germline assignment: CDR1 SGDLS and CDR2 YYNGEE. V shed 2 bases, J shed 0 bases, and the junction held 4 bases outside the gene matches. This CDR3 is 16 amino acids long. CDR3: CASSVAGGAAKNIQYF. The CDR3, as DNA: TGTGCCAGCAGCGTGGCAGGGGGCGCAGCCAAAAACATTCAGTACTTC.

The chain recombines TRBV27 with TRBJ1-4; TRBD1 matches 8 bases. V lost 3 bases and J lost 8; bases outside the gene matches: 8. Germline V gene lookup returns CDR1 MNHEY and CDR2 SMNVEV (reference sequence). The CDR3 sequence is 15 residues long. The CDR3 DNA reads TGTGCCAGCAGTTTTTTGGGACAGGTTGACGAAAAACTGTTTTTT. Its protein is CASSFLGQVDEKLFF.

The chain uses TRBV28 and TRBJ2-7; 7 positions match TRBD2. J lost 0 bases, V lost 6 bases, and 5 bases had no gene match. Germline V lookup: CDR1 MDHEN, CDR2 SYDVKM. CDR3 size: 14 residues. Here the CDR3 reads CASRSSGSSYEQYF. The CDR3 DNA is TGTGCCAGCAGATCTAGCGGAAGCTCCTACGAGCAGTACTTC.

This chain links TRBV6-6 with TRBJ1-2; 8 bases map to TRBD1. The CDR3 loop spans 15 amino acids. Unmatched junction bases numbered 5, after V lost 5 bases and J lost 0 bases. CDR1 and CDR2 (germline): MNHNY, SVGAGI (reference sequence). This chain's CDR3 is CASSPGQAANYGYTF. CDR3 DNA sequence: TGTGCCAGCAGTCCGGGACAGGCTGCTAACTATGGCTACACCTTC.

CDR3 sequence reads: CASSEAVDEQFF. The CDR3, as DNA: TGTGCCAGCAGTGAAGCAGTCGATGAGCAGTTCTTC. This chain joins TRBV25-1 and TRBJ2-1; the D is unclear. CDR1 is MGHDK, CDR2 SYGVNS, per germline. V was shortened by 2 bases and J by 8 bases, with 7 bases between the two germline ends. The length of the CDR3 is 12 residues.

This chain joins TRBV14 and TRBJ2-5, with TRBD1 as a possible D gene (5 bases). Germline V gene sequence: CDR1 SGHDN, CDR2 FVKESK. Trimming took off 0 bases at V and 3 bases at J, with 14 bases between the two ends. The CDR3 covers 16 residues. This chain's CDR3 is CASSQDQGPPKETQYF. Written as DNA, the CDR3 is TGTGCCAGCAGCCAAGATCAGGGTCCCCCCAAAGAGACCCAGTACTTC.

The genes are TRBV2 and TRBJ2-2, with a weak D call TRBD2 (6 bases). V was cut by 6 bases and J by 1 base, with 12 bases left in between. The CDR3 runs 15 residues. CDR1 and CDR2 from the germline V gene are SNHLY and FYNNEI. The CDR3 nucleotides read TGTGCCAGCAGGGACCTAGCGCAGAACACCGGGGAGCTGTTTTTT. Protein sequence: CASRDLAQNTGELFF.

This sequence joins TRBV5-1 and TRBJ2-7, with TRBD2 matching over 8 bases. The CDR3 has 15 residues. Per the germline V gene, CDR1 is SGHRS and CDR2 is YFSETQ. The ends lost 4 bases at V and 7 bases at J; junction bases unmatched: 13. CDR3: CASSATSALGREQYF. In DNA, the CDR3 is TGCGCCAGCAGCGCGACTAGCGCCCTCGGACGGGAGCAGTACTTC.

The CDR3 region has the DNA TGTGCCAGCAGCGTAGTAGGGGGGGGCACAGATACGCAGTATTTT. It encodes CASSVVGGGTDTQYF. The chain employs TRBV9 and TRBJ2-3; possible D gene TRBD2, 7 bases. The V gene lost 0 bases and the J gene lost 1 base, with 9 bases spanning the gap. This CDR3 has 15 amino acids. CDR1 SGDLS and CDR2 YYNGEE come from the germline V gene.

This clone has a single count. The rearrangement links TRBV6-5 to TRBJ2-5; 8 bases agree with TRBD1. The CDR3 covers 15 residues. The ends lost 7 bases at V and 7 bases at J; junction bases unmatched: 14. Germline-derived CDR1 and CDR2 are MNHEY and SVGAGI. The CDR3 nucleotides read TGTGCCAGCAACGACGGACAGGGACCCCGAGGGACCCAGTACTTC. It codes for CASNDGQGPRGTQYF.

The chain is built from TRBV5-6 and TRBJ1-6; TRBD1 might be the D (6 bases). Trimming took 7 bases from V and 9 from J, leaving 20 bases between them. CDR3 length equals 15 residues. The germline V gene has CDR1 SGHDT and CDR2 YYEEEE. The DNA for the CDR3 is TGTGCCAGCCAATGGGGGCAGGGGAATTTTTCACCCCTCCACTTT. This encodes CASQWGQGNFSPLHF.

V gene TRBV7-9 combines with J gene TRBJ2-5; TRBD2 is a possible D gene (5 bases). Between the trimmed V and J ends, which lost 6 bases and 5 bases, there was a span of 10 bases. This CDR3 region has 12 residues. Germline CDR1 reads SEHNR; CDR2 reads FQNEAQ (reference sequence). The CDR3 nucleotides read TGTGCCAGCAGAGCGGTCGTCGAGACCCAGTACTTC. It specifies CASRAVVETQYF.

This clone was recorded a few times. The genes are TRBV4-1 and TRBJ2-3, with D maybe TRBD1 (5 bases). The ends were cut back, 7 bases at V and 0 bases at J, with 14 bases in the middle. The germline gives CDR1 MGHRA, CDR2 YSYEKL. The length of the CDR3 is 15 residues. The CDR3 sequence is CASKGSDSSTDTQYF. The CDR3 DNA reads as TGCGCCAGCAAGGGGTCCGACAGTAGCACAGATACGCAGTATTTT.

This chain joins TRBV7-9 and TRBJ2-4; 12 bases map to TRBD2. The V segment lost 5 bases and the J segment 7 bases; nucleotides outside the gene matches: 6. The germline V gene encodes CDR1 SEHNR and CDR2 FQNEAQ (reference sequence). The CDR3 covers 15 residues. CDR3 nucleotides: TGTGCCAGCAGCCCCTCACTAGCGGGAGGTAACATTCAGTACTTC. Its translation is CASSPSLAGGNIQYF.

The rearrangement uses TRBV9 and TRBJ2-5; D might be TRBD2 (5 bases). This CDR3 comprises 13 residues. V lost 3 bases and J lost 5, with 11 bases in between. Germline V gene sequence: CDR1 SGDLS, CDR2 YYNGEE. This chain's CDR3 is CASSASRGETQYF. CDR3 coding DNA: TGTGCCAGCAGCGCCTCGCGAGGGGAGACCCAGTACTTC.

The chain links TRBV5-8 to TRBJ2-7, with TRBD2 matching over 9 bases. The CDR3 has 17 residues. Per the germline V gene, CDR1 is SGHTS and CDR2 is YDEGEE. After removal of 3 bases from V and 1 base from J, the junction contained 11 bases not matched to a gene. The CDR3 nucleotides are TGTGCCAGCAGCTGGCCGCCGGGGAGCGGGAGGTCCTACGAGCAGTACTTC. It is translated as CASSWPPGSGRSYEQYF.